A selection of T cell receptor beta chains follows, all from one sample in a study of brain metastases from non-small cell lung cancer. TCRdb's copy holds only in-frame clones and misses some; the assay was immunoSEQ multiplex PCR. Counted here are 2,500 to 3,500 clones, around 83% occurring once; the ten biggest clones make up about 4%. The sequenced material came from primary lung tumor tissue. These receptors were obtained from a donor aged 40 or older with non-small cell lung cancer. The CDR3 runs from the conserved cysteine through the conserved F or W. A D gene is named only where the DNA matches it firmly. The size of a clone is reported for some rows only, either as once, few or many, or as a class for expanded clones.

V	J	size	D	DNA	CDR3
TRBV11-1	TRBJ2-6	.	.	TGTGCCAGCAGCCCTCAGCGAGTCTCTGGGGCCAACGTCCTGACTTTC	CASSPQRVSGANVLTF
TRBV18	TRBJ1-2	.	TRBD1	TGTGCCAGCTCACCACTTGTGGGACAGGGATCGTCAAACTATGGCTACACCTTC	CASSPLVGQGSSNYGYTF
TRBV28	TRBJ1-5	.	.	TGTGCCAGCAGTAACCCAAGGTACGGTCAGCCCCAGCATTTT	CASSNPRYGQPQHF
TRBV24-1	TRBJ2-1	.	TRBD1	TGTGCCACCAGTGATTCTTTGGGACAGGGCAATGAGCAGTTCTTC	CATSDSLGQGNEQFF
TRBV7-8	TRBJ1-6	.	.	TGTGCCAGCAGCCTAGACAGCTCCTATAATTCACCCCTCCACTTT	CASSLDSSYNSPLHF
TRBV6-5	TRBJ1-5	.	.	TGTGCCAGTCTAGGATATCATCAGCCCCAGCATTTT	CASLGYHQPQHF
TRBV7-3	TRBJ2-3	.	.	TGTGCCAGCAGCCCGTCGGGTGGTGGGGGGAATACGCAGTATTTT	CASSPSGGGGNTQYF
TRBV5-1	TRBJ1-4	few	.	TGCGCCAGTCGTCTCGACAGGACGAATGAAAAACTGTTTTTT	CASRLDRTNEKLFF
TRBV9	TRBJ2-2	.	.	TGTGCCAGCAGCGTAGTGGCGGGGAACACCGGGGAGCTGTTTTTT	CASSVVAGNTGELFF
TRBV20-1	TRBJ2-3	.	.	TGCAGTGCTAGTATGGGCACAGATACGCAGTATTTT	CSASMGTDTQYF
TRBV20-1	TRBJ2-5	.	.	TGCAGTGCTAGTTCCCAGTTCGGTCAAGAGACCCAGTACTTC	CSASSQFGQETQYF
TRBV12-3/TRBV12-4	TRBJ2-7	.	TRBD1	TGTGCCAGCAGTTGGGACAGATACGAGCAGTACTTC	CASSWDRYEQYF
TRBV27	TRBJ2-2	.	.	TGTGCCAGCAGTTTAGCCAGGGCTGGCGGGGAGCTGTTTTTT	CASSLARAGGELFF
TRBV7-9	TRBJ2-1	.	.	TGTGCCAGCAGCCTGGGACAAAGAACCTACAATGAGCAGTTCTTC	CASSLGQRTYNEQFF
TRBV6-2/TRBV6-3	TRBJ2-7	.	.	TGTGCCAGCAGTTACTTGGTCGGACGGAACGAGCAGTACTTC	CASSYLVGRNEQYF
TRBV7-6	TRBJ2-1	.	TRBD1	TGTGCCAGCAGCTTTGGGACAGGGAGGAATGAGCAGTTCTTC	CASSFGTGRNEQFF
TRBV6-5	TRBJ1-2	.	TRBD1	TGTGCCAGCAGTAACGGACAGGGGGGGAATTATGGCTACACCTTC	CASSNGQGGNYGYTF
TRBV5-6	TRBJ1-5	.	.	TGTGCCAGCAGTTTTGCTTTAGGGGATAGCAATCAGCCCCAGCATTTT	CASSFALGDSNQPQHF
TRBV6-5	TRBJ1-5	.	.	TGTGCCAGCAGCGGAACCCAGGGTAAACAGCCCCAGCATTTT	CASSGTQGKQPQHF
TRBV2	TRBJ2-3	.	.	TGTGCCAGCAGAGCAGGGTACGGGAACACAGATACGCAGTATTTT	CASRAGYGNTDTQYF
TRBV14	TRBJ2-7	.	.	TGTGCCAGCAGCCAAGATTGGGACTACGAGCAGTACTTC	CASSQDWDYEQYF
TRBV18	TRBJ2-7	.	TRBD1	TGTGCCAGCTCACCCGAAACAGGGGGCAGAAACGAGCAGTACTTC	CASSPETGGRNEQYF
TRBV30	TRBJ2-7	.	.	TGTACCTGGAGTGTGGGCGGGGCAGGGATCTACGAGCAATACTTC	CTWSVGGAGIYEQYF
TRBV7-2	TRBJ2-4	.	.	TGTGCCAGCAGCTTAGGGACTCCGAGGAACATTCAGTACTTC	CASSLGTPRNIQYF
TRBV7-2	TRBJ1-2	.	TRBD1	TGTGCCAGTAATCGACAGGGGGAAGGTGGCTACACCTTC	CASNRQGEGGYTF
TRBV5-1	TRBJ2-7	.	.	TGCGCCAGCAGCTTGTTAGGTGACTATGAGCAGTACTTC	CASSLLGDYEQYF
TRBV25-1	TRBJ2-7	.	TRBD1	TGTGCCAGCAACGGACAGGCCCCCTCCGTGCAGTACTTC	CASNGQAPSVQYF
TRBV7-9	TRBJ2-7	.	TRBD1	TGTGCCAGCAGCTTAAGGGGGACAGGGTATCGATCCATCGAGCAGTACTTC	CASSLRGTGYRSIEQYF
TRBV9	TRBJ2-7	.	TRBD2	TGTGCCAGCAGCGTGGGTTCTAGCGGTTCCTACGAGCAGTACTTC	CASSVGSSGSYEQYF
TRBV2	TRBJ2-5	.	TRBD1	TGTGCCAGTCAAAACAACAGGGGCCGAGAGACCCAGTACTTC	CASQNNRGRETQYF
TRBV2	TRBJ1-2	.	.	TGTGCCAGCAGGGACAGTACTTCCTATGGCTACACCTTC	CASRDSTSYGYTF
TRBV7-2	TRBJ1-4	.	TRBD1	TGTGCCAGCAGCTTAGCGCTACAGGGGGCGGAAAAACTGTTTTTT	CASSLALQGAEKLFF
TRBV12-3/TRBV12-4	TRBJ2-1	few	.	TGTGCCAGCGGGGACAATGAGCAGTTCTTC	CASGDNEQFF
TRBV7-3	TRBJ2-6	once	.	TGTGCCAGCAGCTTACGACTGGGGTGGGCCAACGTCCTGACTTTC	CASSLRLGWANVLTF
TRBV13	TRBJ2-1	.	.	TGTGCCAGCAGCCATCCAACCTCCCGCCCCTACAATGAGCAGTTCTTC	CASSHPTSRPYNEQFF
TRBV27	TRBJ1-2	.	.	TGTGCCAGCAGACAGACCAGCTCATATGGCTACACCTTC	CASRQTSSYGYTF